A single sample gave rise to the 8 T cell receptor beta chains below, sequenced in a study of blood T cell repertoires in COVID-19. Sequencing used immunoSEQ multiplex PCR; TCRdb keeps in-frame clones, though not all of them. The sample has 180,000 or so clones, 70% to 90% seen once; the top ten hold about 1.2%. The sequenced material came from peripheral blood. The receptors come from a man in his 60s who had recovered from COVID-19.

The chain's CDR3 is CASSRAMNTEAFF. DNA for the CDR3: TGTGCCAGCAGCCGGGCTATGAACACTGAAGCTTTCTTT. V gene TRBV4-2 combines with J gene TRBJ1-1, with unresolved D. Germline V gene data show CDR1 as LGHNA and CDR2 as YNFKEQ. Trimming cost V 4 bases and J 0 bases, with 6 bases left between them. The CDR3 has 13 amino acids.

DNA for the CDR3: TGTGCCAGCACGGGGATTGGAAACACCATATATTTT. It translates to CASTGIGNTIYF. The genes are TRBV28 and TRBJ1-3; D remains ambiguous. The CDR3 has 12 amino acids. The germline V gene encodes CDR1 MDHEN and CDR2 SYDVKM. Trimming took off 7 bases at V and 3 bases at J, with 7 bases between the two ends.

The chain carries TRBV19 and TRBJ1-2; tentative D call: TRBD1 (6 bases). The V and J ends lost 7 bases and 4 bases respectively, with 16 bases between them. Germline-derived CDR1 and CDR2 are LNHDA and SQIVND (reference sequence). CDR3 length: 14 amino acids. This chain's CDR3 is CASNPGADSYGYTF. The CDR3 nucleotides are TGTGCCAGTAACCCAGGGGCGGATAGCTATGGCTACACCTTC.

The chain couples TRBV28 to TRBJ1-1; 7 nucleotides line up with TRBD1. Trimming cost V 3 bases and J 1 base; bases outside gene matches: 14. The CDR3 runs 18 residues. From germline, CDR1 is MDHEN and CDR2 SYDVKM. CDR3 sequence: CASSFSGRGISANTEAFF. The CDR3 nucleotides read TGTGCCAGCAGTTTTTCGGGCAGGGGGATATCGGCGAACACTGAAGCTTTCTTT. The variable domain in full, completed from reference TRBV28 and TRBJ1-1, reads DVKVTQSSRYLVKRTGEKVFLECVQDMDHENMFWYRQDPGLGLRLIYFSYDVKMKEKGDIPEGYSVSREKKERFSLILESASTNQTSMYLCASSFSGRGISANTEAFFGQGTRLTVV.

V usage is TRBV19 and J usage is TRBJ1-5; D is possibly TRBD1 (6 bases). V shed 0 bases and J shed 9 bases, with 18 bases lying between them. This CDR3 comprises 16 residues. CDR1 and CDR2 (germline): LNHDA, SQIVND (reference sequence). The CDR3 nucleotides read TGTGCCAGTAGTATAGAAGGGGGGGCAGGTCTGCGGCCCCAGCATTTT. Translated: CASSIEGGAGLRPQHF.

The DNA of the CDR3 is TGTGCCAGCTCACCGATGGACAGTGCTTCGAACACTGAAGCTTTCTTT. The encoded protein is CASSPMDSASNTEAFF. The chain links TRBV18 to TRBJ1-1; D possibly corresponds to TRBD1 (6 bases). This CDR3 has 16 amino acids. Germline values: CDR1 KGHSH, CDR2 LQKENI. With 3 bases removed from V and 1 base from J, the gap between germline ends came to 15 bases.

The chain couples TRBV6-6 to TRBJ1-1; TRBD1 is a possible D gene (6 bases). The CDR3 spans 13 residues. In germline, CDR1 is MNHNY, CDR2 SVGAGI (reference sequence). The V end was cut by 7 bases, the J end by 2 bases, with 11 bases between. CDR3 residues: CASIQGGNTEAFF. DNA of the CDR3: TGTGCCAGCATCCAAGGGGGAAACACTGAAGCTTTCTTT.

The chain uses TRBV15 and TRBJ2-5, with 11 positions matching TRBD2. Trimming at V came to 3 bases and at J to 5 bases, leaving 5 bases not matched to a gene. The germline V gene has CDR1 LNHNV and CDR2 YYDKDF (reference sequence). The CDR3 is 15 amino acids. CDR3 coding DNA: TGTGCCACCAGCAGTGCAAGACTAGCGGGGGAGACCCAGTACTTC. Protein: CATSSARLAGETQYF.